One sample yielded the 22 T cell receptor beta chains listed below, sequenced in a study of T-cell reconstitution after alpha-beta-depleted transplantation in children. A TCRbeta library incorporating unique molecular identifiers was prepared. TCRdb re-called the PCR reads with MiXCR, one entry per CDR3 protein. The sample holds about 420,000 distinct CDR3 sequences, roughly a tenth seen once. This sample comprised PBMCs from the stem cell graft donor, obtained from the stem cell graft. The source is a human donor who donated a stem cell graft to a child with acute myeloid leukemia.

This clonotype was seen ten or more times. CDR3 in amino acids: CASSLIEFWTGDMDGYTF. CDR3 DNA sequence: TGTGCCAGCAGTTTAATTGAATTTTGGACAGGGGATATGGATGGCTACACCTTC. The V gene is TRBV12-3 or TRBV12-4, the J gene TRBJ1-2, with 9 bases aligning to TRBD1. The CDR3 runs 18 residues. The J segment lost 6 bases and the V segment lost 2 bases, leaving 16 bases of the junction unmatched.

At least ten counts were recorded for this clonotype. The J gene is TRBJ1-1, the V gene TRBV29-1; D ambiguous. CDR1 SQVTM and CDR2 ANQGSEA come from the germline V gene. This CDR3 contains 13 residues. V was pared by 2 bases and J by 0 bases, with 7 bases between. The CDR3 DNA sequence: TGCAGCGTTGAATATGATATGAACACTGAAGCTTTCTTT. Its protein product is CSVEYDMNTEAFF.

This clonotype turned up a few times. The rearrangement uses TRBV5-1 and TRBJ2-3; possible D gene TRBD2, 6 bases. Germline V lookup: CDR1 SGHRS, CDR2 YFSETQ. This CDR3 contains 14 residues. The ends were cut back, 10 bases at V and 1 base at J, with 16 bases in the middle. The CDR3: CASKGASGTDTQYF. The CDR3 DNA reads as TGCGCCTCTAAGGGAGCTAGCGGCACAGATACGCAGTATTTT.

Only a few counts were recorded for this clonotype. The rearrangement uses TRBV30 and TRBJ2-1, with 13 bases matching TRBD2. Germline V gives CDR1 GTSNPN, CDR2 SVGIG (reference sequence). CDR3 length: 14 amino acids. With V trimmed by 0 bases and J by 10 bases, 3 bases remained unmatched. CDR3 sequence (DNA): TGTGCCTGGAGTGTAGGACTAGCGGGGGCCGAGCAGTTCTTC. As protein: CAWSVGLAGAEQFF.

This sequence joins TRBV4-2 and TRBJ2-7; D is uncertain. Trimming shortened V by 1 base and J by 6 bases, and 7 bases separated the two germline ends. The CDR3 has 12 residues. Germline V CDR1 and CDR2: LGHNA, YNFKEQ. Here the CDR3 DNA reads TGTGCCAGCAGCCAAGTAGAATCCGAGCAGTACTTC. It is translated as CASSQVESEQYF.

This clonotype showed up just a few times. At one of its ends the junction is not consistent with the germline gene, which may arise from a read error. The rearrangement uses TRBV2 and TRBJ2-5; 8 bases align to TRBD1. The CDR3 is 13 residues long. The germline gives CDR1 SNHLY, CDR2 FYNNEI. CDR3 loop: CASSARGQGTQYF. Written as DNA, the CDR3 is TGTGCCAGCAGCGCCAGGGGGCAAGGGACCCAGTACTTC.

V and J are TRBV12-3 or TRBV12-4 and TRBJ2-5; no clear D gene. This CDR3 has 13 residues. V lost 3 bases, J lost 3 bases, and 8 bases lay in between. In DNA form, the CDR3 reads TGTGCCAGCAGTTTTCGCGGCAAAGAGACCCAGTACTTC. It yields the protein CASSFRGKETQYF.

This rearrangement joins TRBV20-1 to TRBJ2-2; no clear D gene. Germline V CDR1 and CDR2: DFQATT, SNEGSKA (reference sequence). V was shortened by 3 bases and J by 0 bases, with 5 bases between the two germline ends. The CDR3 runs to 13 residues. The CDR3 loop is CSARDANTGELFF. The CDR3 DNA follows: TGCAGTGCTAGGGACGCGAACACCGGGGAGCTGTTTTTT.

V gene TRBV10-3 combines with J gene TRBJ2-7; D unclear. Trimming pared 6 bases from V and 3 bases from J, leaving 6 bases between. CDR1 and CDR2 from the germline V gene are ENHRY and SYGVKD. The CDR3 is made up of 11 amino acids. Here the CDR3 reads CAISQRYEQYF. The CDR3 DNA sequence: TGTGCCATCAGCCAGCGCTACGAGCAGTACTTC.

CDR3 in amino acids: CASSLRGAGYNSPLHF. For the CDR3, the DNA is TGTGCCAGCAGCTTACGAGGTGCAGGTTATAATTCACCCCTCCACTTT. The chain combines TRBV7-2 with TRBJ1-6; D is uncertain. Germline values: CDR1 SGHTA, CDR2 FQGNSA. Trimming cost V 2 bases and J 4 bases, with 12 bases left between them. The CDR3 sequence is 16 residues long.

This clonotype was seen at least ten times. This chain links TRBV5-3 with TRBJ2-5, with 12 bases fitting TRBD2. TRBV5-3 falls under the ORF class, with uncertain function. Trimming took 9 bases from V and 2 from J; bases not matched to a gene: 14. The CDR3 runs to 17 residues. DNA for the CDR3: TGTGCCACCTCGGTGACTAGCGGGAGAGGGGGACAAGAGACCCAGTACTTC. Translating it yields CATSVTSGRGGQETQYF.

In its sample, this clonotype was seen a few times. The rearrangement uses TRBV20-1 and TRBJ1-1; perhaps TRBD1 as D (5 bases). This CDR3 has 12 residues. V was trimmed by 1 base and J by 9 bases, leaving 12 bases between them. Germline CDR1 DFQATT, CDR2 SNEGSKA (reference sequence). In DNA, the CDR3 is TGCAGTGCTAGAGGTCTCCAGGGAAAAGCTTTCTTT. Protein: CSARGLQGKAFF.

This clonotype occurred a few times. The CDR3 bases are TGTGCCAGCAGCCAAGGGTGGAGCGGGGGGCCTTATACGCAGTATTTT. This gives the protein CASSQGWSGGPYTQYF. The J gene is TRBJ2-3, the V gene TRBV3-1, with TRBD2 matching over 9 bases. Germline loops: CDR1 LGHDT, CDR2 YNNKEL (reference sequence). CDR3 length: 16 residues. The trim removed 1 base at V and 7 bases at J, leaving 9 bases unmatched.

This clonotype came up a few times. The V and J genes are TRBV29-1 and TRBJ2-3, with a weak D call TRBD2 (5 bases). Germline CDR1 and CDR2: SQVTM and ANQGSEA. V lost 6 bases and J 8 bases, leaving 12 bases between the germline ends. The CDR3 length is 11 residues. Here the CDR3 DNA reads TGCAGCGTATTCGGAGAGGGTACGCAGTATTTT. This sequence encodes CSVFGEGTQYF.

The table lists this clonotype with a few counts. The rearrangement joins TRBV7-9 to TRBJ1-2; 9 bases agree with TRBD1. CDR1 is SEHNR, CDR2 FQNEAQ, per germline (reference sequence). This CDR3 has 14 amino acids. Losses at the gene ends were 5 bases for V and 5 bases for J; bases not matched to a gene: 6. DNA for the CDR3: TGTGCCAGCAGCGAGGGACAGGGAACGTATGGCTACACCTTC. It specifies CASSEGQGTYGYTF.

This clonotype has at least ten counts. The J gene is TRBJ1-1, the V gene TRBV5-1; TRBD1 is a possible D gene (6 bases). This CDR3 spans 14 amino acids. Germline values: CDR1 SGHRS, CDR2 YFSETQ. Trimming removed 0 bases at V and 5 bases at J, with 11 bases between. The CDR3 sequence: CASSLEFQGTEAFF. CDR3 bases: TGCGCCAGCAGCTTGGAATTCCAGGGGACTGAAGCTTTCTTT.

V and J are TRBV12-3 or TRBV12-4 and TRBJ2-1, with D unresolved. V was pared by 7 bases and J by 5 bases, with 9 bases between. The CDR3 has 12 amino acids. CDR3 DNA sequence: TGTGCCAGCATGTTGCAGAACAATGAGCAGTTCTTC. Protein sequence: CASMLQNNEQFF.

The chain joins TRBV9 to TRBJ2-7; TRBD2 agrees at 11 bases. The CDR3 loop spans 15 amino acids. The V gene end was trimmed by 2 bases and the J gene end by 3 bases; junction bases not matched to a gene: 4. Germline V gene data show CDR1 as SGDLS and CDR2 as YYNGEE. The CDR3, as DNA: TGTGCCAGCAGCGTTGGGACTAGCGGACGCTACGAGCAGTACTTC. As protein: CASSVGTSGRYEQYF.

This clonotype was seen a few times. This chain uses TRBV3-1 with TRBJ2-3, with a tentative D call TRBD1 (6 bases). Trimming cost V 4 bases and J 0 bases, with 14 bases left between them. The CDR3 has 16 residues. The germline CDR1 and CDR2 sequences are LGHDT and YNNKEL (reference sequence). The CDR3 DNA reads TGTGCCAGCAGCCCTCAAGGACAGAGAAGCACAGATACGCAGTATTTT. This codes for CASSPQGQRSTDTQYF.

The rearrangement uses TRBV27 and TRBJ2-7; TRBD2 might be the D (5 bases). CDR3 size: 14 residues. The V end was cut by 6 bases, the J end by 7 bases, with 19 bases between. Germline CDR1 reads MNHEY; CDR2 reads SMNVEV (reference sequence). CDR3 amino acids: CASSKGGSLGEQYF. CDR3 nucleotide sequence: TGTGCCAGCAGCAAAGGCGGGTCGTTGGGGGAGCAGTACTTC.

This clonotype showed up many times. The chain employs TRBV10-2 and TRBJ2-1; the match to TRBD2 covers 8 bases. The CDR3 contains 14 residues. Looked up from germline, CDR1 is WSHSY and CDR2 is SAAADI. Trimming took 6 bases from V and 5 from J; bases not matched to a gene: 6. CDR3 loop: CASRVAGPNNEQFF. In DNA form, the CDR3 reads TGCGCCAGCAGGGTAGCGGGGCCCAACAATGAGCAGTTCTTC.

V and J are TRBV5-1 and TRBJ1-5, with D tentatively TRBD1 (5 bases). This CDR3 has 16 amino acids. V was shortened by 2 bases and J by 2 bases, with 14 bases between the two germline ends. The germline V gene encodes CDR1 SGHRS and CDR2 YFSETQ. The CDR3 sequence: CASSFAGVEGNQPQHF. CDR3 sequence (DNA): TGCGCCAGCAGCTTCGCGGGGGTGGAGGGCAATCAGCCCCAGCATTTT.